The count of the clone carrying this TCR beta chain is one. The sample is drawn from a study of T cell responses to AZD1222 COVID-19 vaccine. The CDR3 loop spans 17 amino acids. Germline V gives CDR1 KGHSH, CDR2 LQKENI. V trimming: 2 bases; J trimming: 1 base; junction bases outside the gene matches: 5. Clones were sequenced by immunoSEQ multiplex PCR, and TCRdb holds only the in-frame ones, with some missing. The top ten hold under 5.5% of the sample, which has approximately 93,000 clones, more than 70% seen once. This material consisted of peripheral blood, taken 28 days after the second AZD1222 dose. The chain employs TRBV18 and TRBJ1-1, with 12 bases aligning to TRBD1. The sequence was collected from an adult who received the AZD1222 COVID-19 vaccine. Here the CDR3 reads CASSPSGTGGRNTEAFF. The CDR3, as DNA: TGTGCCAGCTCACCATCAGGGACAGGGGGCAGGAACACTGAAGCTTTCTTT.